A single sample gave rise to the 25 T cell receptor beta chains below, sequenced in a study of early stage breast cancer tumors (dated 2017 in TCRdb). Libraries were constructed by the immunoSEQ multiplex PCR assay. Held by TCRdb, this immuneACCESS table contains in-frame sequences only and omits some clones. Under half of the omission traces to an unresolved V gene where checked; the cause of the rest is unknown. The sample table records about 10,000 clones; 66% of these occur just once. The leading ten clones occupy 7.1% of the sample. Sequenced input: breast tumor tissue. The receptors originated from a person aged 45 to 59 with breast cancer.

The rearrangement uses TRBV5-1 and TRBJ1-3; the D is unclear. CDR1 and CDR2 (germline): SGHRS, YFSETQ. This CDR3 is 14 amino acids long. Trimming took 0 bases from V and 4 from J, leaving 8 bases between them. The DNA of the CDR3 is TGCGCCAGCAGCTTGGAGAACAAGGGAAACACCATATATTTT. It translates to CASSLENKGNTIYF. The whole variable domain, filled in from reference TRBV5-1 and TRBJ1-3, reads KAGVTQTPRYLIKTRGQQVTLSCSPISGHRSVSWYQQTPGQGLQFLFEYFSETQRNKGNFPGRFSGRQFSNSRSEMNVSTLELGDSALYLCASSLENKGNTIYFGEGSWLTVV.

This sequence joins TRBV14 and TRBJ2-5; possibly TRBD2 for D (5 bases). In germline, CDR1 is SGHDN, CDR2 FVKESK. The CDR3 contains 13 residues. Trimming pared 1 base from V and 5 bases from J, leaving 8 bases between. CDR3 region: CASSQAGVETQYF. CDR3 coding DNA: TGTGCCAGCAGCCAAGCCGGGGTCGAGACCCAGTACTTC.

V usage is TRBV4-2 and J usage is TRBJ2-3; TRBD2 agrees at 13 bases. The V segment lost 1 base and the J segment 8 bases; nucleotides outside the gene matches: 6. CDR3 size: 16 residues. Germline CDR1 reads LGHNA; CDR2 reads YNFKEQ. In nucleotides, the CDR3 is TGTGCCAGCAGCCAAGGGAGACTAGCGGGAGGACTTACGCAGTATTTT. This gives the protein CASSQGRLAGGLTQYF.

The rearrangement links TRBV18 to TRBJ2-5; 7 bases agree with TRBD1. Germline CDR1 reads KGHSH; CDR2 reads LQKENI. The CDR3 has 13 residues. V shed 2 bases and J 4 bases; nucleotides not matched to a gene: 1. CDR3 region: CASSPKGAETQYF. The CDR3 nucleotides read TGTGCCAGCTCACCAAAGGGGGCAGAGACCCAGTACTTC.

The chain uses TRBV6-6 and TRBJ2-7; 9 bases match TRBD2. Trimming at V came to 4 bases and at J to 3 bases, leaving 4 bases not matched to a gene. The CDR3 sequence is 14 residues long. CDR1 and CDR2 from the germline V gene are MNHNY and SVGAGI (reference sequence). CDR3 protein: CASSSSSGDYEQYF. The CDR3 DNA is TGTGCCAGCAGTTCGTCTAGCGGGGACTACGAGCAGTACTTC.

This clone was seen only a few times. This chain connects TRBV28 to TRBJ1-5, with a weak D call TRBD1 (6 bases). V was trimmed by 2 bases and J by 5 bases, leaving 13 bases between them. This CDR3 is built from 15 residues. Per the germline V gene, CDR1 is MDHEN and CDR2 is SYDVKM. CDR3 in amino acids: CASSLRGGLYQPQHF. In DNA, the CDR3 is TGTGCCAGCAGTTTAAGGGGGGGGTTATATCAGCCCCAGCATTTT.

This chain links TRBV2 with TRBJ2-1, with 15 bases aligning to TRBD2. Germline values: CDR1 SNHLY, CDR2 FYNNEI. Trimming cost V 6 bases and J 7 bases; bases outside gene matches: 7. The CDR3 has 16 amino acids. CDR3 in amino acids: CASRMGLAGGGNEQFF. CDR3 sequence (DNA): TGTGCCAGCAGGATGGGACTAGCGGGAGGCGGGAATGAGCAGTTCTTC.

The V call is TRBV28, the J call TRBJ1-2, with a possible D match to TRBD1 (5 bases). The germline CDR1 and CDR2 sequences are MDHEN and SYDVKM. Trimming took off 7 bases at V and 6 bases at J, with 15 bases between the two ends. This CDR3 comprises 13 residues. The CDR3 nucleotides are TGTGCCAGCATCGAAATGGGGGAAGATGGCTACACCTTC. Amino acids: CASIEMGEDGYTF.

The chain uses TRBV20-1 and TRBJ2-4; 7 nucleotides agree with TRBD1. Germline V CDR1 and CDR2: DFQATT, SNEGSKA (reference sequence). J gave up 15 bases and V 5 bases, and 10 bases lay outside the gene matches. This CDR3 is built from 11 residues. The CDR3 sequence: CSAGEATGRYF. The CDR3 bases are TGCAGTGCTGGGGAAGCGACAGGGAGGTACTTC.

The rearrangement joins TRBV4-1 to TRBJ1-5; D unresolved. Germline V gives CDR1 MGHRA, CDR2 YSYEKL. The CDR3 sequence is 16 residues long. V was pared by 0 bases and J by 4 bases, with 13 bases between. CDR3 region: CASSQDFPPWNQPQHF. The CDR3 coding sequence is TGCGCCAGCAGCCAAGATTTCCCCCCTTGGAATCAGCCCCAGCATTTT.

V usage is TRBV18 and J usage is TRBJ1-3; 7 positions agree with TRBD1. Trimming cost V 2 bases and J 0 bases; bases outside gene matches: 7. The germline V gene has CDR1 KGHSH and CDR2 LQKENI. The CDR3 totals 17 residues. DNA for the CDR3: TGTGCCAGCTCACCAATGGACAGGATATTCTCTGGAAACACCATATATTTT. Translated: CASSPMDRIFSGNTIYF.

The chain employs TRBV5-1 and TRBJ2-7; 8 bases align to TRBD2. Germline V gives CDR1 SGHRS, CDR2 YFSETQ. The CDR3 consists of 15 residues. Trimming at V came to 2 bases and at J to 0 bases, leaving 4 bases not matched to a gene. The CDR3 DNA sequence: TGCGCCAGCAGCTTAAGCGGGGGCTCCTCCTACGAGCAGTACTTC. This encodes CASSLSGGSSYEQYF.

There are a few counts of this clone. The chain uses TRBV7-9 and TRBJ1-2; no firm D call. The V end was cut by 1 base, the J end by 8 bases, with 11 bases between. This CDR3 has 13 amino acids. CDR1 is SEHNR, CDR2 FQNEAQ, per germline (reference sequence). DNA of the CDR3: TGTGCCAGCAGCTTAGGGGTATCGGAGGGCTACACCTTC. Amino acid sequence: CASSLGVSEGYTF.

Only a few counts were recorded for this clone. This chain links TRBV2 with TRBJ2-5; unclear D gene. This CDR3 has 11 residues. Germline V gives CDR1 SNHLY, CDR2 FYNNEI. Deletions cut 3 bases from V and 4 bases from J, with 3 bases between. The CDR3 loop is CASSEGETQYF. The CDR3 nucleotides are TGTGCCAGCAGTGAGGGAGAGACCCAGTACTTC.

The chain combines TRBV29-1 with TRBJ1-1, with D tentatively TRBD1 (6 bases). The germline gives CDR1 SQVTM, CDR2 ANQGSEA. V was trimmed by 6 bases and J by 0 bases, leaving 17 bases between them. The CDR3 length is 15 residues. The CDR3 is CSVPGGGPLNTEAFF. CDR3 bases: TGCAGCGTACCCGGGGGGGGGCCTTTGAACACTGAAGCTTTCTTT.

The rearrangement uses TRBV5-1 and TRBJ2-7, with TRBD2 identical over 8 bases. This CDR3 has 16 amino acids. Germline CDR1 reads SGHRS; CDR2 reads YFSETQ. The J segment lost 2 bases and the V segment lost 0 bases, leaving 7 bases of the junction unmatched. The chain's CDR3 is CASSLAAGGIPYEQYF. In DNA form, the CDR3 reads TGCGCCAGCAGCTTGGCCGCGGGGGGAATACCCTACGAGCAGTACTTC.

Sample share makes this clone large. V and J are TRBV19 and TRBJ1-1, with D unresolved. CDR3 length: 12 amino acids. In germline, CDR1 is LNHDA, CDR2 SQIVND (reference sequence). Trimming took 6 bases from V and 7 from J, leaving 12 bases between them. CDR3 in DNA: TGTGCCAGTAGACCTTCTTGGGGTGAAGCTTTCTTT. Its translation: CASRPSWGEAFF.

The chain is built from TRBV7-9 and TRBJ2-2, with D perhaps matching TRBD1 or TRBD2 (6 bases each). CDR3 length: 17 amino acids. Germline V gene data show CDR1 as SEHNR and CDR2 as FQNEAQ (reference sequence). V dropped 3 bases and J dropped 3 bases, with 17 bases sitting between them. The CDR3 region has the DNA TGTGCCAGCAGCTTCCACTCTGGGGGGCCCTACACCGGGGAGCTGTTTTTT. Translation gives CASSFHSGGPYTGELFF.

Only one count was recorded for this clone. The chain has TRBV6-6 and TRBJ2-2; D not certain. V was cut by 0 bases and J by 4 bases, with 6 bases left in between. The CDR3 is made up of 14 amino acids. Germline V lookup: CDR1 MNHNY, CDR2 SVGAGI (reference sequence). In nucleotides, the CDR3 is TGTGCCAGCAGTTACTCGATCAGCACCGGGGAGCTGTTTTTT. The encoded protein is CASSYSISTGELFF.

The rearrangement joins TRBV13 to TRBJ2-1; D gene unclear. Per the germline V gene, CDR1 is PRHDT and CDR2 is FYEKMQ (reference sequence). Between the trimmed V and J ends, which lost 0 bases and 1 base, there was a span of 10 bases. The CDR3 loop spans 16 amino acids. CDR3: CASSLGLGGSYNEQFF. The CDR3, as DNA: TGTGCCAGCAGCTTAGGCCTTGGCGGATCCTACAATGAGCAGTTCTTC.

This clone was seen a few times. CDR3 region: CASSRPGGSANYGYTF. CDR3 sequence (DNA): TGTGCCAGCAGCCGGCCAGGGGGTTCAGCTAACTATGGCTACACCTTC. The chain combines TRBV7-9 with TRBJ1-2, with 7 nucleotides matching TRBD1. J gave up 0 bases and V 5 bases, and 9 bases lay outside the gene matches. CDR1 is SEHNR and CDR2 is FQNEAQ in the germline V gene (reference sequence). The CDR3 runs to 16 residues. The variable domain in full, completed from reference TRBV7-9 and TRBJ1-2, reads DTGVSQNPRHKITKRGQNVTFRCDPISEHNRLYWYRQTLGQGPEFLTYFQNEAQLEKSRLLSDRFSAERPKGSFSTLEIQRTEQGDSAMYLCASSRPGGSANYGYTFGSGTRLTVV.

This chain links TRBV27 with TRBJ2-1, with unresolved D. V gave up 1 base and J gave up 3 bases, with 10 bases separating them. The CDR3 spans 15 residues. Germline CDR1 MNHEY, CDR2 SMNVEV (reference sequence). The CDR3 nucleotides are TGTGCCAGCAGTTTATGGGCAGGACGCTACAATGAGCAGTTCTTC. As protein: CASSLWAGRYNEQFF.

The chain links TRBV13 to TRBJ2-3, with 10 bases lining up with TRBD2. The CDR3 contains 15 residues. Germline assignment: CDR1 PRHDT and CDR2 FYEKMQ (reference sequence). J gave up 2 bases and V 5 bases, and 4 bases lay outside the gene matches. The CDR3 DNA reads as TGTGCCAGCAGCACAGCGGGGGGGTCCACAGATACGCAGTATTTT. It is translated as CASSTAGGSTDTQYF.

The chain joins TRBV4-1 to TRBJ1-5; D gene unclear. The CDR3 has 15 amino acids. Deletions cut 5 bases from V and 0 bases from J, with 11 bases between. The germline CDR1 and CDR2 sequences are MGHRA and YSYEKL. CDR3 sequence reads: CASSSGVVSNQPQHF. CDR3 DNA sequence: TGCGCCAGCAGCTCCGGGGTCGTTAGCAATCAGCCCCAGCATTTT.

V and J are TRBV6-6 and TRBJ1-1; D perhaps matches TRBD1 (6 bases). Germline assignment: CDR1 MNHNY and CDR2 SVGAGI (reference sequence). The CDR3 contains 14 residues. The V end was cut by 6 bases, the J end by 5 bases, with 16 bases between. CDR3 DNA sequence: TGTGCCAGCAGCCGAAACAGGGTGGGGACTGAAGCTTTCTTT. Amino acids: CASSRNRVGTEAFF.